One and the same sample provided the 10 T cell receptor beta chains below, sequenced in a study of cytomegalovirus exposure and HLA in healthy donors. Libraries were prepared by immunoSEQ multiplex PCR; TCRdb keeps only in-frame clonotypes and omits some of them. The sample records over 200,000 clones, about nine tenths being singletons. The sequenced sample consisted of PBMCs. Receptors were obtained from a woman aged 18-29 years in good health and CMV-seropositive.

This chain links TRBV4-1 with TRBJ1-2, with 11 bases matching TRBD1. Germline-derived CDR1 and CDR2 are MGHRA and YSYEKL. V was clipped by 6 bases and J by 4 bases; unmatched bases: 10. This CDR3 contains 16 residues. This chain's CDR3 is CASRPGQGGLSYGYTF. The CDR3 DNA reads TGCGCCAGCAGGCCGGGACAGGGGGGCCTCAGCTATGGCTACACCTTC.

The J gene is TRBJ2-1, the V gene TRBV29-1; the match to TRBD2 covers 15 bases. Germline loops: CDR1 SQVTM, CDR2 ANQGSEA. The CDR3 spans 17 residues. The V gene end was trimmed by 3 bases and the J gene end by 0 bases; junction bases not matched to a gene: 3. The DNA for the CDR3 is TGCAGCGTTGAGGGACTAGCGGGAGGCCCCTCCTACAATGAGCAGTTCTTC. This sequence encodes CSVEGLAGGPSYNEQFF.

The sample holds one count of this clone. V gene TRBV10-3 combines with J gene TRBJ2-3, with 10 bases aligning to TRBD2. J was trimmed by 0 bases and V by 6 bases; bases with no gene match: 12. This CDR3 is 18 amino acids long. Germline V gene data show CDR1 as ENHRY and CDR2 as SYGVKD. The DNA for the CDR3 is TGTGCCATCAGGCTAACCAGACTAGCGGGTACTAGCACAGATACGCAGTATTTT. It specifies CAIRLTRLAGTSTDTQYF.

The CDR3 loop reads CASSWAPRDFTHNEQFF. CDR3 bases: TGCGCCAGCAGCTGGGCCCCCCGGGACTTCACTCACAATGAGCAGTTCTTC. The V gene is TRBV5-1, the J gene TRBJ2-1, with a weak D call TRBD2 (6 bases). The CDR3 contains 17 residues. The germline CDR1 and CDR2 sequences are SGHRS and YFSETQ. The V gene lost 3 bases and the J gene lost 5 bases, with 21 bases spanning the gap.

J is TRBJ2-1 and V is TRBV7-9, with a possible D match to TRBD2 (5 bases). Germline V gene lookup returns CDR1 SEHNR and CDR2 FQNEAQ (reference sequence). V was cut by 5 bases and J by 5 bases, with 16 bases left in between. CDR3 size: 15 residues. In DNA form, the CDR3 reads TGTGCCAGCAGCCACCCCACTAGATCGAACAATGAGCAGTTCTTC. Translated, it gives CASSHPTRSNNEQFF.

A single count supports this clone. V is TRBV27 and J is TRBJ2-7, with 9 bases matching TRBD1. Germline lookup yields CDR1 MNHEY and CDR2 SMNVEV (reference sequence). J gave up 8 bases and V 6 bases, and 11 bases lay outside the gene matches. CDR3 length: 14 residues. The CDR3 reads CASRTGGGPGKQYF. CDR3 DNA sequence: TGTGCCAGCAGAACAGGGGGCGGCCCGGGCAAGCAGTACTTC.

This CDR3 is CASWTGGVNTEAFF. The CDR3 DNA reads as TGTGCCTCCTGGACCGGGGGAGTGAACACTGAAGCTTTCTTT. The rearrangement links TRBV5-6 to TRBJ1-1, with D possibly matching TRBD1 (5 bases). This CDR3 spans 14 amino acids. Germline assignment: CDR1 SGHDT and CDR2 YYEEEE. Trimming pared 10 bases from V and 0 bases from J, leaving 16 bases between. Complete variable domain (other parts from reference TRBV5-6 and TRBJ1-1): DAGVTQSPTHLIKTRGQQVTLRCSPKSGHDTVSWYQQALGQGPQFIFQYYEEEERQRGNFPDRFSGHQFPNYSSELNVNALLLGDSALYLCASWTGGVNTEAFFGQGTRLTVV.

The V call is TRBV6-5, the J call TRBJ1-3; no firm D call. Deletions cut 5 bases from V and 1 base from J, with 9 bases between. The CDR3 length is 14 residues. From germline, CDR1 is MNHEY and CDR2 SVGAGI. As DNA, the CDR3 is TGTGCCAGCAGTAAAAGCCTATCTGGAAACACCATATATTTT. This sequence encodes CASSKSLSGNTIYF.

V usage is TRBV23-1 and J usage is TRBJ1-1; D is ambiguous. TRBV23-1 is given ORF status, its function remaining uncertain. V lost 8 bases and J lost 10, with 11 bases in between. The CDR3 totals 10 residues. In nucleotides, the CDR3 is TGCGCCAGCCAACAGAGGGCAGCTTTCTTT. It translates to CASQQRAAFF.

The chain has TRBV19 and TRBJ1-5, with TRBD1 matching 9 bases. The CDR3 covers 17 residues. V was clipped by 5 bases and J by 9 bases; unmatched bases: 17. The germline V gene encodes CDR1 LNHDA and CDR2 SQIVND (reference sequence). The DNA for the CDR3 is TGTGCCAGTAGTGTCAGAGATGCCGGGACAGGGATTTTGCCCCAGCATTTT. Residues: CASSVRDAGTGILPQHF.